This TCR beta chain was identified in a study of shared clonotypes between healthy human individuals (dated by TCRdb to 2019 to 2021). Looking at the study overall: A couple of women and a few men aged 18 to 49 years were included in the cohort. Between about 0.94 and 8.9 billion PBMCs per donor were obtained by leukapheresis. For each donor, CD4 naive and CD4 memory were each given three plates, CD8 naive was given two plates, and CD8 memory was given one plate. To estimate repertoire size and how much clonotype sharing occurs between individuals, the study deeply sequenced the blood TCR repertoires of 4 to 6 healthy adults. Different laboratories and diverse techniques were used to prepare libraries and sequence TCR repertoires, to increase sequencing depth and limit assay-specific biases. What the work shows at the level of the full study, not this receptor alone: Pairwise subsampling led to the expectation that sequencing depth would affect the degree of clonotype sharing among donors. Because the study included only a small number of donors, the genetic and exposure-history diversity represented was limited. Incomplete sequencing was indicated by rarefaction of sorted-subset datasets, despite the large sequencing depth. Only blood was sampled, and tissue TCR repertoires likely differ from those in blood. About 5% of naive CD4, more than 3% of naive CD8, approximately 2.2% of memory CD4, and around 0.4% of memory CD8 clonotypes were shared across several donors. Compared with non-shared clonotypes, clonotypes shared by all four sorted-subset donors had higher generation probabilities. Estimated clonotype richness was generally larger for naive than for memory subsets.

CD8 naive samples were CD45RO-negative cells positively selected for CCR7, giving a CD45RA+CCR7+ population that excluded TemRA cells. The donors were healthy, HIV-negative adults with no recently reported acute infections or vaccinations. All donors were Caucasian adults living in Nashville, Tennessee, USA. Blood was collected by leukapheresis, and PBMCs were isolated by Ficoll-Histopaque density gradient centrifugation and then cryopreserved in liquid nitrogen vapor phase. Analytical flow cytometry was used to check the purity and quantity of every magnetically sorted T cell population. Genomic DNA was isolated from each sorted fraction and quantified by UV absorbance on a Nanodrop 2000c. Using the deep immunoSEQ assay, TCR CDR3 regions were amplified from genomic DNA by multiplex PCR. Extracted genomic DNA from each cell subset was spread evenly across all wells of several immunoSEQ 96-well plates, with each plate serving as a replicate. For sorted subsets, roughly 0.2 ug genomic DNA, equal to approximately 30,000 T cell genomes, was loaded into each replicate PCR. Purified libraries were measured with a Qubit 3.0 fluorometer, size-checked on a Bioanalyzer 2100, and measured again with the KAPA Library Quantification kit. Every immunoSEQ 96-well plate was sequenced on a dedicated single-read 150-cycle Illumina NextSeq 550 flow cell. For the original study's pipeline: The immunoSEQ output contained only junctional sequences without quality scores, so filtering could not match that applied to full-length reads. To assign V/J genes and CDR3, sequences were annotated against IMGT germline references using PyIR, a Python wrapper for IgBLAST v1.9. Reads were removed for weak V/J assignments (E-value above 1e-6), missing CDR3, stop codons, out-of-frame junctions, or ambiguous translated residues. V3J clonotypes were defined as sequences sharing the same inferred V gene, J gene, and CDR3 amino acid sequence. Percentage overlap between repertoires was calculated by dividing the number of shared unique clonotypes by the size of the smaller repertoire. Repertoire richness was assessed with RTK rarefaction, the Chao1 estimator, and Recon v2.1 estimates of unobserved clonotypes. Generation probabilities for all TCRbeta clonotypes obtained by the gDNA method from a handful of donors were computed using OLGA. Imported from immuneACCESS, the table was reduced by TCRdb to in-frame sequences with V and J called. These copies leave out some clones; in studies compared against another copy, an unresolved V gene accounts for under half, and the cause of the remainder is not known. From that table come the V and J calls and clone size; the DNA was used to work out D and trimming. The sample table lists 750,000 to 1,000,000 clones, 80% to 95% of them with a count of one. The ten biggest clones cover less than 25% of the sample.

Looking up the germline V gene (reference sequence) yields CDR1 SEHNR and CDR2 FQNEAQ. Germline trimming: 3 bases from V, 3 bases from J; junction bases outside gene matches: 8. From the cysteine up to the phenylalanine, the CDR3 has a length of 15 residues. The kept DNA is CDR3 alone, 45 bases in frame from the first base. As regards this clone: No antigen is known for it. Base qualities are not at hand, and no much larger clone is one base apart.

Source material: naive CD8+ T cells sorted from blood. This specimen's cell subset or site label, interpreted: CD45RA+CCR7+. The V and J segments used are TRBV7-9 and TRBJ2-7, and 7 junctional nucleotides match TRBD1. This clonotype was obtained from a man aged 25-45 years in good health. The base sequence is TGTGCCAGCAGCTTCGGGCAGGGGGTACACTACGAGCAGTACTTC. This yields the protein CASSFGQGVHYEQYF. The reference TRBV7-9 and TRBJ2-7 proteins fill in what lies around the CDR3, so the full variable domain reads DTGVSQNPRHKITKRGQNVTFRCDPISEHNRLYWYRQTLGQGPEFLTYFQNEAQLEKSRLLSDRFSAERPKGSFSTLEIQRTEQGDSAMYLCASSFGQGVHYEQYFGPGTRLTVT.